The 3 T cell receptor beta chains below all came from one sample that was sequenced in a study of blood T cell repertoires in COVID-19 (dated by TCRdb to the early 2020s). Library preparation used the immunoSEQ multiplex PCR assay. Entries here come from immuneACCESS through TCRdb and include only in-frame sequences with V and J called. Some clones fail to appear in such tables; in the studies checked, an unresolved V gene covers under half of the shortfall, and the cause of the remainder is unknown. Within this sample are over 200,000 clones, with 75% to 90% of them counted one time only. Clones ranked in the top ten supply 3% to 4% of the sample. Sequencing input: PBMCs or T cells enriched from blood (not recorded which). The receptors shown here come from a woman younger than 45 who had been exposed to COVID-19.

The chain employs TRBV28 and TRBJ2-7, with TRBD2 identical over 9 bases. The J segment lost 0 bases and the V segment lost 5 bases, leaving 5 bases of the junction unmatched. The germline CDR1 and CDR2 sequences are MDHEN and SYDVKM. The CDR3 has 15 amino acids. CDR3 nucleotide sequence: TGTGCCAGCAGTCTCAGACTAGCGGCCTCCTACGAGCAGTACTTC. Its protein product is CASSLRLAASYEQYF. The full variable domain, its missing parts supplied by reference TRBV28 and TRBJ2-7, is DVKVTQSSRYLVKRTGEKVFLECVQDMDHENMFWYRQDPGLGLRLIYFSYDVKMKEKGDIPEGYSVSREKKERFSLILESASTNQTSMYLCASSLRLAASYEQYFGPGTRLTVT.

The chain links TRBV19 to TRBJ1-2; 7 positions agree with TRBD1. Germline V lookup: CDR1 LNHDA, CDR2 SQIVND (reference sequence). The V segment lost 3 bases and the J segment 3 bases; nucleotides outside the gene matches: 10. The CDR3 runs 16 residues. The CDR3 sequence is CASSIFEGASYYGYTF. In nucleotides, the CDR3 is TGTGCCAGTAGTATTTTCGAGGGGGCGTCCTACTATGGCTACACCTTC. Full variable domain (rest looked up from reference TRBV19 and TRBJ1-2): DGGITQSPKYLFRKEGQNVTLSCEQNLNHDAMYWYRQDPGQGLRLIYYSQIVNDFQKGDIAEGYSVSREKKESFPLTVTSAQKNPTAFYLCASSIFEGASYYGYTFGSGTRLTVV.

The chain recombines TRBV28 with TRBJ2-7, with a possible D match to TRBD2 (5 bases). The CDR3 runs to 14 residues. Germline CDR1 reads MDHEN; CDR2 reads SYDVKM. V was trimmed by 6 bases and J by 3 bases, leaving 15 bases between them. DNA of the CDR3: TGTGCCAGCAGGAGCGAGGGTCTTGTCTACGAGCAGTACTTC. Translating it yields CASRSEGLVYEQYF. The whole variable domain, remainder taken from reference TRBV28 and TRBJ2-7, is DVKVTQSSRYLVKRTGEKVFLECVQDMDHENMFWYRQDPGLGLRLIYFSYDVKMKEKGDIPEGYSVSREKKERFSLILESASTNQTSMYLCASRSEGLVYEQYFGPGTRLTVT.